This T cell receptor beta chain was identified during a study of blood T cell repertoires in COVID-19. Study in general: Acute-phase and convalescent COVID-19 samples originated in the United States, Italy and Spain. PBMCs, B-cell-depleted T cells, or T cells provided the cDNA or gDNA that made up the material.

CDR1 SGHDN and CDR2 FVKESK come from the germline V gene. This CDR3 has 13 amino acids. V lost 3 bases, J lost 8 bases, and 13 bases lay in between. How the authors handled the data: Amplifying reference gene primers gave estimates of nucleated cell counts. Only in-frame clones appear in the TCRdb table, and some are missing; sequencing was by immunoSEQ multiplex PCR. Clonal size and the V and J genes are those of that table, whereas D and trimming came from the DNA. This table holds 100,000 or so clones, approximately 88% found once. This clone occurred a few times. This chain joins TRBV14 and TRBJ1-2; D is ambiguous. The receptor was isolated from a man aged 60 to 69 with acute or convalescent COVID-19. The specimen was peripheral blood. This CDR3 is CASSQGSSRGYTF. As DNA, the CDR3 is TGTGCCAGCAGCCAGGGTAGCTCTAGGGGCTACACCTTC. The whole variable domain, filled in from reference TRBV14 and TRBJ1-2, reads EAGVTQFPSHSVIEKGQTVTLRCDPISGHDNLYWYRRVMGKEIKFLLHFVKESKQDESGMPNNRFLAERTGGTYSTLKVQPAELEDSGVYFCASSQGSSRGYTFGSGTRLTVV.